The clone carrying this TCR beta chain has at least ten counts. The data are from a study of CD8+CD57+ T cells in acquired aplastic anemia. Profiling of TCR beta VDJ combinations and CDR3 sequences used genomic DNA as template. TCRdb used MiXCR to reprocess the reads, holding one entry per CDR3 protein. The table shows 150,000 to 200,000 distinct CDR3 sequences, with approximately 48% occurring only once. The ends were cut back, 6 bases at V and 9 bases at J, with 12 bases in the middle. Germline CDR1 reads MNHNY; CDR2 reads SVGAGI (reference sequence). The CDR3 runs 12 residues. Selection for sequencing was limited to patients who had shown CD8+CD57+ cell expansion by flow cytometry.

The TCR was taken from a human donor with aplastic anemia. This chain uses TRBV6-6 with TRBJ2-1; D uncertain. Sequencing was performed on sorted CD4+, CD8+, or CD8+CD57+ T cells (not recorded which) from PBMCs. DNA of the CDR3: TGTGCCAGCAGCCTACCGAGTGTTGAGCAGTTCTTC. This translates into CASSLPSVEQFF.